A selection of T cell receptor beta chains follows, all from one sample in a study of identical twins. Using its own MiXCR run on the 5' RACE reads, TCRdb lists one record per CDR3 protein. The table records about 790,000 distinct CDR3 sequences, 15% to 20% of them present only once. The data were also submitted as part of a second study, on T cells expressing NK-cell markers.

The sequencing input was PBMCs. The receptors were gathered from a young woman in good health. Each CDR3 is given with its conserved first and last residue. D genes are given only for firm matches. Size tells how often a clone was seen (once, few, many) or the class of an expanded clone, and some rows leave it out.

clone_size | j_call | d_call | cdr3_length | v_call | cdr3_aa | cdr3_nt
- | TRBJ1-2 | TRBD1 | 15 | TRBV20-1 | CSAATWDRGSYGYTF | TGCAGTGCTGCGACCTGGGACAGGGGGTCCTATGGCTACACCTTC
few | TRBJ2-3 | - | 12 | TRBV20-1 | CSAPRGADTQYF | TGCAGTGCCCCGCGTGGGGCAGATACGCAGTATTTT
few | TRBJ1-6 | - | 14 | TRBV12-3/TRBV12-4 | CASSSPGRESPLHF | TGTGCCAGCAGTTCCCCAGGGAGGGAGTCACCCCTCCACTTT
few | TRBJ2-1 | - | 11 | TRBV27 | CATLRYNEQFF | TGTGCCACCCTGAGGTACAATGAGCAGTTCTTC
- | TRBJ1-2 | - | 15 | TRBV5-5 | CASSRDQGRNYGYTF | TGTGCCAGCAGCCGGGACCAAGGGAGGAACTATGGCTACACCTTC
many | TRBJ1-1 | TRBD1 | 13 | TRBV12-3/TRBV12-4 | CASRQGQGTEAFF | TGTGCCAGCAGGCAGGGACAGGGCACTGAAGCTTTCTTT
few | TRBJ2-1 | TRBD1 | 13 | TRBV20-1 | CSASQGTYNEQFF | TGCAGTGCTTCACAGGGGACCTACAATGAGCAGTTCTTC
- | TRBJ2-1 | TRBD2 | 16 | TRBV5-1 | CASSLEFISGVNEQFF | TGCGCCAGCAGCTTGGAGTTTATAAGCGGGGTGAATGAGCAGTTCTTC
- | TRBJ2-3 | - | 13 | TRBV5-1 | CASSSPVEDTQYF | TGCGCCAGCAGCTCTCCGGTGGAGGATACGCAGTATTTT
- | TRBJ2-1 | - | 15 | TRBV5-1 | CASSFTGATYNEQFF | TGCGCCAGCAGCTTCACGGGGGCCACATACAATGAGCAGTTCTTC
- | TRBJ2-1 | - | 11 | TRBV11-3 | CASKTSNEQFF | TGTGCCAGCAAGACTAGCAATGAGCAGTTCTTC
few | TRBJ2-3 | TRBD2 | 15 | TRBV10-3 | CAISAAAGRVDTQYF | TGTGCCATCAGTGCCGCGGCCGGGAGGGTAGATACGCAGTATTTT
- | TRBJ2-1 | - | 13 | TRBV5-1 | CASRLESYNEQFF | TGCGCCTCCAGACTAGAAAGCTACAATGAGCAGTTCTTC
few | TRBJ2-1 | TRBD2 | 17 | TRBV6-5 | CASSYSSPSGRYNEQFF | TGTGCCAGCAGTTACTCTTCCCCTAGCGGCCGCTACAATGAGCAGTTCTTC
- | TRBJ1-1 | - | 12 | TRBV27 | CASSQYGAEAFF | TGTGCCAGCAGTCAGTATGGGGCTGAAGCTTTCTTT
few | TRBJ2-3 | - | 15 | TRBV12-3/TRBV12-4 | CASRGGLAVTDTQYF | TGTGCCAGCAGGGGGGGACTGGCCGTCACAGATACGCAGTATTTT
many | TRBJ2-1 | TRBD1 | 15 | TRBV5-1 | CASTPGQGAYNEQFF | TGCGCCAGCACCCCGGGACAGGGGGCCTACAATGAGCAGTTCTTC
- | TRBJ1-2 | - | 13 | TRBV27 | CASSLTGTYGYTF | TGTGCCAGCAGTCTGACAGGCACCTATGGCTACACCTTC
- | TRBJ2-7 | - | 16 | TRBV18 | CASSPRVGHQGDEQYF | TGTGCCAGCTCACCCCGGGTAGGACACCAGGGTGACGAGCAGTACTTC
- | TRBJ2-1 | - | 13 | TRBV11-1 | CATTWAGTNEQFF | TGTGCCACCACCTGGGCGGGAACCAATGAGCAGTTCTTC
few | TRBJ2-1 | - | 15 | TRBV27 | CASSLADRIFNEQFF | TGTGCCAGCAGTTTAGCTGATCGGATTTTCAATGAGCAGTTCTTC
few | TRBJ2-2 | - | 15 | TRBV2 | CASSETHRQPGELFF | TGTGCCAGCAGTGAAACCCATAGACAGCCCGGGGAGCTGTTTTTT
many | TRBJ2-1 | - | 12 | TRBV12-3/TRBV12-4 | CASSWGYNEQFF | TGTGCCAGCAGTTGGGGGTACAATGAGCAGTTCTTC
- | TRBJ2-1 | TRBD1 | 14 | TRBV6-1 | CASTRTGVVNEQFF | TGTGCCAGCACGAGGACAGGGGTGGTCAATGAGCAGTTCTTC
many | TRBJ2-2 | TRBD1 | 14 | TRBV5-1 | CASTSGGAGRELFF | TGCGCCAGCACGTCAGGGGGCGCCGGCAGGGAGCTGTTTTTT
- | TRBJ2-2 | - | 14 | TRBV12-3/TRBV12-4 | CASRATGPTGELFF | TGTGCCAGCAGGGCAACAGGTCCCACCGGGGAGCTGTTTTTT
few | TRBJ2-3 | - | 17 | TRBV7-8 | CASSSYTSGLMSDTQYF | TGTGCCAGCAGCTCATATACTTCGGGACTGATGTCAGATACGCAGTATTTT
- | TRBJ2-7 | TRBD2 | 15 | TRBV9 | CASSKGLAGVSEQYF | TGTGCCAGCAGTAAAGGACTAGCGGGAGTCAGTGAGCAGTACTTC
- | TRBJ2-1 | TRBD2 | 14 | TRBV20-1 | CSAFPSGRNNEQFF | TGCAGTGCTTTTCCTAGCGGGAGGAACAATGAGCAGTTCTTC
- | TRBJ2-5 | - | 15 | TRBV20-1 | CSAGRNVWPLVTQYF | TGCAGTGCGGGGCGGAATGTATGGCCTCTGGTGACCCAGTACTTC
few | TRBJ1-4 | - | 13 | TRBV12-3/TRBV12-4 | CASGRREGEKLFF | TGTGCCAGCGGGCGGAGGGAAGGTGAAAAACTGTTTTTT
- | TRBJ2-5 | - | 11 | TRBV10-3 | CAIKGEETQYF | TGTGCCATCAAGGGCGAAGAGACCCAGTACTTC
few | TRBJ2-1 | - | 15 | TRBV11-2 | CASSFMGEFYNEQFF | TGTGCCAGCAGCTTTATGGGAGAATTCTACAATGAGCAGTTCTTC
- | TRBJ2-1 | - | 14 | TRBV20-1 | CSASARGHGNEQFF | TGCAGTGCTAGCGCAAGGGGTCACGGGAATGAGCAGTTCTTC
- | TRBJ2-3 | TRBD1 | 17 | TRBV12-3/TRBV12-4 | CASSVTATGWSTDTQYF | TGTGCCAGCAGTGTTACTGCGACAGGGTGGAGCACAGATACGCAGTATTTT
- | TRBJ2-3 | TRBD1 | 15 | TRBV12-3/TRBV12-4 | CASSLGQGAQDTQYF | TGTGCCAGCAGTCTAGGACAGGGGGCGCAGGATACGCAGTATTTT
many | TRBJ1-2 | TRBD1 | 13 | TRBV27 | CASSPQGGYGYTF | TGTGCCAGCAGTCCCCAGGGGGGCTATGGCTACACCTTC
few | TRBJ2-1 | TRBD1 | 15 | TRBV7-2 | CASSLVQGAYNEQFF | TGTGCCAGCAGCCTGGTACAGGGGGCCTACAATGAGCAGTTCTTC
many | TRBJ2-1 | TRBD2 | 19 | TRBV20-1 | CSARDGASGSRLLYNEQFF | TGCAGTGCTAGAGATGGGGCTAGCGGGAGCCGCCTCCTCTACAATGAGCAGTTCTTC
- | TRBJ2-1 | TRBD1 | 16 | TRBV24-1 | CATSDSTGAAYNEQFF | TGTGCCACCAGTGATTCGACAGGGGCCGCTTACAATGAGCAGTTCTTC
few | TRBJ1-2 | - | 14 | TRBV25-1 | CASSDLGTNYGYTF | TGTGCCAGCAGTGATTTGGGGACTAACTATGGCTACACCTTC
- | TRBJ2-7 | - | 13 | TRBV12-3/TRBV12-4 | CASSLDSLYEQYF | TGTGCCAGCAGTTTAGACTCCCTTTACGAGCAGTACTTC
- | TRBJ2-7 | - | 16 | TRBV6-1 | CASSRDSPVGIGEQYF | TGTGCCAGCAGTCGGGACTCGCCAGTGGGTATTGGCGAGCAGTACTTC
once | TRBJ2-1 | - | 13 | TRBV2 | CASSRESDNEQFF | TGTGCCAGCAGTAGAGAGTCCGACAATGAGCAGTTCTTC
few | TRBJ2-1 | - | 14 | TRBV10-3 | CAIKRQESGNEQFF | TGTGCCATCAAACGACAGGAGAGTGGGAATGAGCAGTTCTTC
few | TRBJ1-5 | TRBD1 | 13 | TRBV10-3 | CARAQGAGQPQHF | TGTGCCAGGGCACAGGGGGCCGGTCAGCCCCAGCATTTT
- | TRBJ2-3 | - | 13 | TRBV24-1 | CATSDLLEDTQYF | TGTGCCACCAGTGACCTTCTAGAAGATACGCAGTATTTT
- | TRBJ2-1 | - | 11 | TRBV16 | CASAEGREQFF | TGTGCCAGCGCGGAGGGACGTGAGCAGTTCTTC
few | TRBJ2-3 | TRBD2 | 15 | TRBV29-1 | CSVARGAGGTDTQYF | TGCAGCGTTGCCCGGGGAGCGGGGGGCACAGATACGCAGTATTTT
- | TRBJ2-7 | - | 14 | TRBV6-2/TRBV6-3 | CASSIFLTINEQYF | TGTGCCAGCAGCATATTTCTGACTATCAACGAGCAGTACTTC